This TCR beta chain was sequenced during a study of PD-1 blockade in classical Hodgkin lymphoma. Time point specified: cycle 4 day 1 (C4D1), after 6 weeks of nivolumab. Brentuximab vedotin exposure varied, and every patient relapsed after autologous stem cell transplantation. J lost 3 bases, V lost 5 bases, and 11 bases had no gene match. Germline lookup yields CDR1 SGHTA and CDR2 FQGNSA. This CDR3 has 17 residues. Measured with immunoSEQ multiplex PCR; TCRdb has only the in-frame clones, and not every one. The profile covers about 47,000 clones, with around 80% appearing a single time and under 20% taken by the ten largest.

This clonotype was obtained from a human donor with classical Hodgkin lymphoma. V is TRBV7-2 and J is TRBJ2-1; 9 bases map to TRBD2. The specimen was peripheral blood mononuclear cells (PBMCs), collected before the fourth cycle of nivolumab. CDR3 nucleotide sequence: TGTGCCAGCAGCCTATTAGCGGGAGTAAAAGTCTACAATGAGCAGTTCTTC. This gives the protein CASSLLAGVKVYNEQFF.